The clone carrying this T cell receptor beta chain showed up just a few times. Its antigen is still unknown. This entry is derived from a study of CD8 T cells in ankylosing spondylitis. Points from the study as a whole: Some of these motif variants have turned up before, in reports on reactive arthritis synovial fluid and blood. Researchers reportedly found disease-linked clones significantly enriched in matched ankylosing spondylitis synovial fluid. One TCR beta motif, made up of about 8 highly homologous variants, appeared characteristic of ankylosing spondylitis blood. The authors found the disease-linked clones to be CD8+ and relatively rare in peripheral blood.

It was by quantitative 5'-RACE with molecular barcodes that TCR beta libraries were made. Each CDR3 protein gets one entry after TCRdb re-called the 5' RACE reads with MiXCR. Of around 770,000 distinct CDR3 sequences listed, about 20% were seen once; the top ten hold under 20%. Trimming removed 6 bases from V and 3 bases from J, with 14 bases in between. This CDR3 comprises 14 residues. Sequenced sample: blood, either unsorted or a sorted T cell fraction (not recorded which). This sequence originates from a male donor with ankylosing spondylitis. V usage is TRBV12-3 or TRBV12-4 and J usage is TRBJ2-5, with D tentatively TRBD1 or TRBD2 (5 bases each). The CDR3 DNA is TGTGCCAGCAGCCCCGGGACCTTCGAAGAGACCCAGTACTTC. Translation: CASSPGTFEETQYF.